This T cell receptor beta chain was captured by sequencing in a study of control samples from healthy donors and cancer patients. The CDR3 runs 13 residues. Deletions cut 1 base from V and 7 bases from J, with 7 bases between. Germline CDR1 reads KGHSH; CDR2 reads LQKENI. The repertoire was sequenced with immunoSEQ multiplex PCR; TCRdb's copy has only in-frame clones and lacks some. This table has 390,000 or so clones, 75% to 95% appearing once. The sequenced sample was PBMCs. The chain uses TRBV18 and TRBJ1-4, with D uncertain. This clonotype was sampled from a man aged 35-49 years with head and neck cancer. For the CDR3, the DNA is TGTGCCAGCTCACCACGGCAAACTGAAAAACTGTTTTTT. Translated: CASSPRQTEKLFF.